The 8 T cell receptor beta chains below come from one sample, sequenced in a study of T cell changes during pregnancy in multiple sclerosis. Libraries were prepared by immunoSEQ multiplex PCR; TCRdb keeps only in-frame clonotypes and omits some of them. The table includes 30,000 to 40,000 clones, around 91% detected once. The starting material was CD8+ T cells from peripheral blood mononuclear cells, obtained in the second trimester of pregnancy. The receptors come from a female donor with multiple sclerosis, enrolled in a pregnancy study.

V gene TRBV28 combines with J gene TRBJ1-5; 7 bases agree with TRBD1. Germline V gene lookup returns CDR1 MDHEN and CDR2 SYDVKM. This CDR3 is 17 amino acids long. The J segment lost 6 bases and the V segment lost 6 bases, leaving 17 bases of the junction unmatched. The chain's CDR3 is CASRDTGAQLSSQPQHF. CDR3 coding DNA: TGTGCCAGCAGAGATACAGGGGCGCAGCTGTCCAGTCAGCCCCAGCATTTT.

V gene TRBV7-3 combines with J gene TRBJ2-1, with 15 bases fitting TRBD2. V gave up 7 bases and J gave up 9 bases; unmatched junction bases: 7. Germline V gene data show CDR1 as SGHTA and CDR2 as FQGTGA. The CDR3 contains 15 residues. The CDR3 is CASNDEGLAGGEQFF. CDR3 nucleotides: TGTGCCAGCAACGACGAGGGACTAGCGGGGGGTGAGCAGTTCTTC.

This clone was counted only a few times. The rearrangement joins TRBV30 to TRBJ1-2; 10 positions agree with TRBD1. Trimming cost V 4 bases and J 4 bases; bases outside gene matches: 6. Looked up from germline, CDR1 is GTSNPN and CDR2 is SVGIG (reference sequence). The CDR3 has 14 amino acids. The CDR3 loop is CAWTMGQGRYGYTF. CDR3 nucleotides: TGTGCCTGGACCATGGGACAGGGGCGCTATGGCTACACCTTC. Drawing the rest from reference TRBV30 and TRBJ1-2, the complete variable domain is SQTIHQWPATLVQPVGSPLSLECTVEGTSNPNLYWYRQAAGRGLQLLFYSVGIGQISSEVPQNLSASRPQDRQFILSSKKLLLSDSGFYLCAWTMGQGRYGYTFGSGTRLTVV.

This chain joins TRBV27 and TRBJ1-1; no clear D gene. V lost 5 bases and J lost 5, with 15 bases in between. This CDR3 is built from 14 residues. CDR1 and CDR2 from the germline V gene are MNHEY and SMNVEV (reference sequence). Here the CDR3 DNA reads TGTGCCAGCAGTCCCCGTCTCGGGGAGACTGAAGCTTTCTTT. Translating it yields CASSPRLGETEAFF.

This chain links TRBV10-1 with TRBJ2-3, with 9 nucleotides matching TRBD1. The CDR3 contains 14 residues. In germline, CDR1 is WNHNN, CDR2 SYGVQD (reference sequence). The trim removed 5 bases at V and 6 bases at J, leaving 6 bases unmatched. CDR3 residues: CASSLGTGIDTQYF. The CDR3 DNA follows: TGCGCCAGCAGTCTTGGGACAGGGATCGATACGCAGTATTTT.

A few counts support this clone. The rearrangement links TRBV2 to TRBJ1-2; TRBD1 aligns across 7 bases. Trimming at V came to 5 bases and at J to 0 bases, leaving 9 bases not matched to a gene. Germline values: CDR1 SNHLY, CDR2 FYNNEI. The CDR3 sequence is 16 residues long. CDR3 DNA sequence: TGTGCCAGCAGTAACGACAGGGAGACCTCTAACTATGGCTACACCTTC. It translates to CASSNDRETSNYGYTF.

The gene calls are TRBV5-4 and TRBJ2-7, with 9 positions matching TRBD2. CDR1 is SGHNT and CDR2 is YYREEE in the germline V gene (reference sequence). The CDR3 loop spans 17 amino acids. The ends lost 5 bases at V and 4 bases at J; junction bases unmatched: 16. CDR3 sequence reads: CASRPGTSLGSRYEQYF. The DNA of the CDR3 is TGTGCCAGCAGGCCCGGGACTAGCTTGGGATCGCGGTACGAGCAGTACTTC. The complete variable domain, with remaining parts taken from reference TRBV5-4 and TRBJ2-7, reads ETGVTQSPTHLIKTRGQQVTLRCSSQSGHNTVSWYQQALGQGPQFIFQYYREEENGRGNFPPRFSGLQFPNYSSELNVNALELDDSALYLCASRPGTSLGSRYEQYFGPGTRLTVT.

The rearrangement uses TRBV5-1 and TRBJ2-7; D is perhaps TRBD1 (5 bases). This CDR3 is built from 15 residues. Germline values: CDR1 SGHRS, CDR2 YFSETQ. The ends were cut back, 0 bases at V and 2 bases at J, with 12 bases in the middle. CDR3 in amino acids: CASSLGPGSTYEQYF. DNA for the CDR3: TGCGCCAGCAGCTTGGGTCCAGGGTCTACCTACGAGCAGTACTTC.